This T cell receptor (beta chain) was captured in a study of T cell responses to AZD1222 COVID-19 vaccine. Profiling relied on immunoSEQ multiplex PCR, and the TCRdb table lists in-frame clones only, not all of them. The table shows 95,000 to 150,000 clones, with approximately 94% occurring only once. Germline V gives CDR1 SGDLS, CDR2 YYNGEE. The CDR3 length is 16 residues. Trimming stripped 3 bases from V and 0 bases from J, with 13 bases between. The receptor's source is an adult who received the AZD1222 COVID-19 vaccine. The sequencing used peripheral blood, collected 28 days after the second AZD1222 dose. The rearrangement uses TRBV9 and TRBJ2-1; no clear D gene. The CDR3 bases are TGTGCCAGCAGCGCACACCCTGGCGGCTCCTACAATGAGCAGTTCTTC. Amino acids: CASSAHPGGSYNEQFF.